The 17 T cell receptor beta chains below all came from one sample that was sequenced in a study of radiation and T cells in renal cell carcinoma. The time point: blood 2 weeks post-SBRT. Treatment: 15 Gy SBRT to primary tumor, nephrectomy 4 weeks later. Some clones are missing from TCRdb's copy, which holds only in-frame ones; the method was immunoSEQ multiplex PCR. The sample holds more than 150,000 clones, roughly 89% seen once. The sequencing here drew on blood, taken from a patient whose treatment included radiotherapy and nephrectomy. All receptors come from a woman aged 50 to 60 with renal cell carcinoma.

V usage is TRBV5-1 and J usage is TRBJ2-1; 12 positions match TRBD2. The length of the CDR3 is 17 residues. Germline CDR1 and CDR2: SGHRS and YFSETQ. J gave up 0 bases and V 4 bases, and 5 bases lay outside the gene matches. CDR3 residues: CASSQTSGGSSYNEQFF. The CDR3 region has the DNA TGCGCCAGCAGCCAAACTAGCGGGGGGAGCTCCTACAATGAGCAGTTCTTC.

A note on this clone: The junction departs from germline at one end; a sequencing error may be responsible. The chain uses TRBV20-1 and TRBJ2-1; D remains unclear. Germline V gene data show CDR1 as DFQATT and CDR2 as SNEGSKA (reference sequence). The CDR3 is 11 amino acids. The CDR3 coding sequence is TGCAGTGCTAGCGCCTACAGTGAGCAGTTCTTC. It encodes CSASAYSEQFF.

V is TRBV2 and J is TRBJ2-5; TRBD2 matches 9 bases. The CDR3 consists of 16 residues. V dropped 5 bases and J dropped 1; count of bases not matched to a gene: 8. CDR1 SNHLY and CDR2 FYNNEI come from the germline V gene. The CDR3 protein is CASSHPGLASQETQYF. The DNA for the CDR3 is TGTGCCAGCAGTCACCCGGGACTAGCTTCCCAAGAGACCCAGTACTTC.

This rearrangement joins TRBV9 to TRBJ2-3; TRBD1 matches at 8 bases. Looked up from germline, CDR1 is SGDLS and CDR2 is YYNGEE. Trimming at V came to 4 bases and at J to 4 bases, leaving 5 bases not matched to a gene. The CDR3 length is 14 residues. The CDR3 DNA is TGTGCCAGCAGCCCAGGGGGCGGCCCAGATACGCAGTATTTT. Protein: CASSPGGGPDTQYF.

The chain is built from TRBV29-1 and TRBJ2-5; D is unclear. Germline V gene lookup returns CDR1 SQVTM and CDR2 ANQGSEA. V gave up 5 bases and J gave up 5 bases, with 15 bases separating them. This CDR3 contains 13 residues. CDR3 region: CSVQIVLGETQYF. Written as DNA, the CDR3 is TGCAGCGTTCAAATCGTCTTGGGGGAGACCCAGTACTTC.

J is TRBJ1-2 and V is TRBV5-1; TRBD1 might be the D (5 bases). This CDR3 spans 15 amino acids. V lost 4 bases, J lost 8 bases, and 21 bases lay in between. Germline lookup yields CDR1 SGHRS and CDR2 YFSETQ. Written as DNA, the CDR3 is TGCGCCAGCAGCGGGGGGACTGAGTTTGGGTCCGGCTACACCTTC. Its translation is CASSGGTEFGSGYTF. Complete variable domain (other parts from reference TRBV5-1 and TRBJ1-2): KAGVTQTPRYLIKTRGQQVTLSCSPISGHRSVSWYQQTPGQGLQFLFEYFSETQRNKGNFPGRFSGRQFSNSRSEMNVSTLELGDSALYLCASSGGTEFGSGYTFGSGTRLTVV.

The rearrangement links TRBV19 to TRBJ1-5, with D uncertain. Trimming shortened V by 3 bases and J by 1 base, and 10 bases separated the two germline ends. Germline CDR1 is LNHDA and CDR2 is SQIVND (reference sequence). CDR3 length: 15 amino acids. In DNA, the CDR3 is TGTGCCAGTAGTATGGGAGGATGGAGCAATCAGCCCCAGCATTTT. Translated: CASSMGGWSNQPQHF.

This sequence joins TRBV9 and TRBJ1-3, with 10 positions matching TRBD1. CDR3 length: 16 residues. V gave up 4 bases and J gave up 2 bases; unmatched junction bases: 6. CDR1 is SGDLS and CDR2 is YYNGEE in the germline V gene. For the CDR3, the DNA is TGTGCCAGCAGCCCCCAAGGACAGGGGGCTGGAAACACCATATATTTT. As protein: CASSPQGQGAGNTIYF.

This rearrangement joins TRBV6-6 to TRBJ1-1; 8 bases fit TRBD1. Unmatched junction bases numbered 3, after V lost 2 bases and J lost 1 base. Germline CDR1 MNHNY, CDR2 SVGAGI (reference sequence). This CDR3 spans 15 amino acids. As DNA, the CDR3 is TGTGCCAGCAGTTACACCGGGACAGGGAACACTGAAGCTTTCTTT. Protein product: CASSYTGTGNTEAFF.

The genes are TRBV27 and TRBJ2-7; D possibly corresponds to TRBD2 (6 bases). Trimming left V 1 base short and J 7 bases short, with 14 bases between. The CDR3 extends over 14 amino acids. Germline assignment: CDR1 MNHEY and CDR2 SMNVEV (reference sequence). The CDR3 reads CASSLWGSGREQYF. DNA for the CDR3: TGTGCCAGCAGTTTATGGGGTAGTGGGAGGGAGCAGTACTTC.

CDR3 sequence reads: CASSEDRVGAFF. DNA for the CDR3: TGTGCCAGCAGTGAGGACAGGGTAGGAGCTTTCTTT. The J gene is TRBJ1-1, the V gene TRBV6-1; 8 nucleotides line up with TRBD1. Trimming removed 3 bases from V and 10 bases from J; junction bases left unmatched: 4. CDR3 length: 12 amino acids. Per germline, CDR1 MNHNS and CDR2 SASEGT.

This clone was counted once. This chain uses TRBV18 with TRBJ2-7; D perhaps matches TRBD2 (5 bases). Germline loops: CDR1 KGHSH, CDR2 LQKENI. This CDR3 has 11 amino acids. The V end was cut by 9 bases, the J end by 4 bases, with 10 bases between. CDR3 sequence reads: CASSGEYEQYF. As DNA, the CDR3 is TGTGCCAGTTCCGGGGAGTACGAGCAGTACTTC.

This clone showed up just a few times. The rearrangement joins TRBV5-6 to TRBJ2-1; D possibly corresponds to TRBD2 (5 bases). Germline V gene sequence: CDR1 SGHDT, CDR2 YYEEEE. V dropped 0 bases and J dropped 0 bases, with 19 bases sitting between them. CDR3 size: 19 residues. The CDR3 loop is CASSLEGWTGPSSYNEQFF. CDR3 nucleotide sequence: TGTGCCAGCAGCTTGGAAGGATGGACTGGCCCCAGCTCCTACAATGAGCAGTTCTTC.

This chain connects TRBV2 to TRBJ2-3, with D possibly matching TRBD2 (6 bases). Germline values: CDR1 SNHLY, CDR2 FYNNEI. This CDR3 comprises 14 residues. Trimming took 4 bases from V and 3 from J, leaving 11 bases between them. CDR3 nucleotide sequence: TGTGCCAGCAGTGGGAGGGTTGGTACAGATACGCAGTATTTT. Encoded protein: CASSGRVGTDTQYF.

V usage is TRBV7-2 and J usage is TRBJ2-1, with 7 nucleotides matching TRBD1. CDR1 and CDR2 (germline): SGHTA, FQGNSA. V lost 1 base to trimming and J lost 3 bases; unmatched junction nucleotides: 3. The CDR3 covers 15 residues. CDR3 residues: CASSLEGTVYNEQFF. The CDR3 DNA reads TGTGCCAGCAGCTTAGAGGGGACAGTCTACAATGAGCAGTTCTTC. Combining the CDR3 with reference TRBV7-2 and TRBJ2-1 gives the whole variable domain GAGVSQSPSNKVTEKGKDVELRCDPISGHTALYWYRQSLGQGLEFLIYFQGNSAPDKSGLPSDRFSAERTGGSVSTLTIQRTQQEDSAVYLCASSLEGTVYNEQFFGPGTRLTVL.

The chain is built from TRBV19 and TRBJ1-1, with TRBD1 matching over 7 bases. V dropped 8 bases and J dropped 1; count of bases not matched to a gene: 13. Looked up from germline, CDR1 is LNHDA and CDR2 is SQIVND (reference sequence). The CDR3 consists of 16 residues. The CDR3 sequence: CASSTGRAIENTEAFF. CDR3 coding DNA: TGTGCCAGTTCGACAGGGCGCGCCATAGAGAACACTGAAGCTTTCTTT.

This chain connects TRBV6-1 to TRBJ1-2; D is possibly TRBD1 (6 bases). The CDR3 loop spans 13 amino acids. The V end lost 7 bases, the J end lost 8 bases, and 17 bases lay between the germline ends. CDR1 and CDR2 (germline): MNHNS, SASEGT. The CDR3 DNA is TGTGCCAGCACCAGGGACAACACGCGGGGCTACACCTTC. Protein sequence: CASTRDNTRGYTF.